The sample holds a few counts of the clone carrying this T cell receptor (beta chain). Its antigen is unidentified. It was with 60 Vbeta and 13 Jbeta primers that the PCR ran. Data came from immunoSEQ multiplex PCR; TCRdb stores just in-frame clones and leaves some out. The table has approximately 210,000 clones, about 90% seen once. The source of the sample is a study of cytomegalovirus exposure and HLA in healthy donors. Study-level findings and limits: Earlier analysis looked at TCR beta V segments, and most were productive about 90% or about 30% of the time. CMV serostatus was the sole immune exposure information available. It was in a later analysis that TCR association rates were seen to vary by HLA locus, highest for DRB1 and lowest for HLA-C.

The CDR3 covers 15 residues. With 1 base removed from V and 9 bases from J, the gap between germline ends came to 16 bases. Germline V gene data show CDR1 as SGHAT and CDR2 as FQNNGV. The gene calls are TRBV11-2 and TRBJ2-1; TRBD1 might be the D (6 bases). The receptor comes from a man between 25 and 39 years old in good health and CMV-seronegative. The sample taken for sequencing was PBMCs. CDR3: CASSLGQGTMGEQFF. The CDR3, as DNA: TGTGCCAGCAGCTTAGGGCAGGGGACCATGGGTGAGCAGTTCTTC.